What follows are 17 T cell receptor beta chains derived from one specimen sequenced in a study of response to subunit inactivated influenza vaccine (dated by TCRdb to the late 2010s). Receptor amplification or capture employed RT-PCR. TCRdb shows the sequencer as Illumina HiSeq 2500. Through fastp at Q25 and MiXCR, TCRdb rebuilt clones from the public reads, retaining in-frame beta chains. Each record represents a unique CDR3 protein, reported with the most common genes and DNA among its rows. The sample records more than 450,000 distinct CDR3 sequences, 7.5% to 8.5% of which are singletons. The top ten clonotypes cover approximately 13% of the sample. The sample in question was PBMCs from blood, obtained around 25 months after vaccination. The receptor source for this set is a man aged 50 to 69 who received an inactivated influenza vaccine. Donor details come from another sample of the same person, matched by shared clones.

This clonotype was observed a few times. This chain links TRBV28 with TRBJ2-7; no reliable D call. CDR3 length: 14 amino acids. Trimming took 3 bases from V and 6 from J, leaving 15 bases between them. CDR1 is MDHEN, CDR2 SYDVKM, per germline. The CDR3 DNA reads TGTGCCAGCAGTTTGCCCTCTCACAGAAGCGAGCAGTACTTC. Translating gives CASSLPSHRSEQYF.

This clonotype has only a few counts. The chain uses TRBV7-9 and TRBJ2-3; TRBD2 is a possible D gene (6 bases). Trimming removed 5 bases from V and 10 bases from J, with 7 bases in between. The CDR3 consists of 10 residues. CDR1 is SEHNR, CDR2 FQNEAQ, per germline (reference sequence). The CDR3 nucleotides read TGTGCCAGCAGCGCTAGCGCGCAGTATTTT. Its protein product is CASSASAQYF.

The V and J genes are TRBV29-1 and TRBJ1-1; no definite D call. CDR1 is SQVTM and CDR2 is ANQGSEA in the germline V gene. V was cut by 4 bases and J by 1 base, with 10 bases left in between. There are 13 residues in the CDR3. The CDR3, as DNA: TGCAGCGTTGTGGTTCCGGGGAACACTGAAGCTTTCTTT. It specifies CSVVVPGNTEAFF.

CDR3 coding DNA: TGTGCCACCAGTGATTTGTTACCCCCCAGGGGCACCGGGGAGCTGTTTTTT. Its protein is CATSDLLPPRGTGELFF. The V call is TRBV24-1, the J call TRBJ2-2; D may be TRBD1 (6 bases). Germline V gene sequence: CDR1 KGHDR, CDR2 SFDVKD. V was pared by 0 bases and J by 4 bases, with 14 bases between. The CDR3 sequence is 17 residues long.

This clonotype was counted many times. The chain uses TRBV5-1 and TRBJ2-5; 11 bases map to TRBD2. This CDR3 comprises 15 residues. Germline values: CDR1 SGHRS, CDR2 YFSETQ. The ends lost 5 bases at V and 5 bases at J; junction bases unmatched: 8. For the CDR3, the DNA is TGCGCCAGCAGTTTAGCGGGGGGGCCGGAGGAGACCCAGTACTTC. Translation gives CASSLAGGPEETQYF.

This clonotype has at least ten counts. The J gene is TRBJ1-1, the V gene TRBV6-2 or TRBV6-3; a possible D gene is TRBD1 (5 bases). Trimming shortened V by 2 bases and J by 3 bases, and 10 bases separated the two germline ends. Germline V CDR1 and CDR2: MNHEY, SVGEGT. The CDR3 extends over 14 amino acids. The CDR3 DNA follows: TGTGCCAGCAGTTACCCGTGGGGGGACACTGAAGCTTTCTTT. It specifies CASSYPWGDTEAFF.

This clonotype showed up just a few times. The chain combines TRBV28 with TRBJ2-5, with 10 bases fitting TRBD1. In germline, CDR1 is MDHEN, CDR2 SYDVKM. This CDR3 contains 14 residues. Trimming removed 8 bases from V and 7 bases from J; junction bases left unmatched: 10. The CDR3 nucleotides are TGTGCCAGCCTGGAGACAGGGGGCTCGGGGACCCAGTACTTC. Translating gives CASLETGGSGTQYF.

In this sample, this clonotype turned up a few times. In DNA form, the CDR3 reads TGTGCCAGCAGGAGGGACGGCCTTCGGAACACTGAAGCTTTCTTT. It is translated as CASRRDGLRNTEAFF. The gene calls are TRBV28 and TRBJ1-1; tentatively, D is TRBD1 (5 bases). V was shortened by 6 bases and J by 1 base, with 15 bases between the two germline ends. The CDR3 has 15 residues. The germline gives CDR1 MDHEN, CDR2 SYDVKM.

This clonotype was seen more than once but under ten times. The chain carries TRBV2 and TRBJ2-3, with unresolved D. V gave up 6 bases and J gave up 10 bases, with 14 bases separating them. CDR1 and CDR2 (germline): SNHLY, FYNNEI. CDR3 size: 12 residues. CDR3 residues: CASSTGSHPQYF. CDR3 DNA: TGTGCCAGCAGCACCGGGTCCCACCCGCAGTATTTT.

This clonotype was picked up many times. The chain links TRBV30 to TRBJ2-7, with D possibly being TRBD2 (5 bases). The germline V and J ends were trimmed by 4 bases and 5 bases, with 15 bases remaining between them. CDR1 is GTSNPN, CDR2 SVGIG, per germline (reference sequence). The CDR3 contains 13 residues. CDR3 sequence (DNA): TGTGCCTGGAACGAACAGACGGGGAACGAGCAGTACTTC. Its translation: CAWNEQTGNEQYF.

This clonotype was detected many times. The chain uses TRBV7-9 and TRBJ2-2; TRBD1 matches at 9 bases. Germline V gives CDR1 SEHNR, CDR2 FQNEAQ (reference sequence). Trimming cost V 4 bases and J 4 bases; bases outside gene matches: 7. This CDR3 is 16 amino acids long. The CDR3 protein is CASSSRQGVPTGELFF. The CDR3 region has the DNA TGTGCCAGCAGCTCCAGACAGGGGGTCCCCACCGGGGAGCTGTTTTTT. Based on the CDR3 plus reference TRBV7-9 and TRBJ2-2, the full variable domain is DTGVSQNPRHKITKRGQNVTFRCDPISEHNRLYWYRQTLGQGPEFLTYFQNEAQLEKSRLLSDRFSAERPKGSFSTLEIQRTEQGDSAMYLCASSSRQGVPTGELFFGEGSRLTVL.

The gene calls are TRBV29-1 and TRBJ1-2; D perhaps matches TRBD1 (6 bases). This CDR3 is built from 14 residues. V was clipped by 4 bases and J by 2 bases, with 14 bases between them. Germline assignment: CDR1 SQVTM and CDR2 ANQGSEA. CDR3 nucleotide sequence: TGCAGCGTTGCGGTTCGGACAGCAAACTATGGCTACACCTTC. Translating gives CSVAVRTANYGYTF.

V is TRBV2 and J is TRBJ1-1, with D tentatively TRBD1 (5 bases). This CDR3 is built from 13 residues. With 3 bases removed from V and 4 bases from J, the gap between germline ends came to 9 bases. The germline CDR1 and CDR2 sequences are SNHLY and FYNNEI. CDR3 sequence reads: CASSDRETTEAFF. CDR3 nucleotide sequence: TGTGCCAGCAGTGACAGGGAGACCACTGAAGCTTTCTTT. The full variable domain, completed using reference TRBV2 and TRBJ1-1, is EPEVTQTPSHQVTQMGQEVILRCVPISNHLYFYWYRQILGQKVEFLVSFYNNEISEKSEIFDDQFSVERPDGSNFTLKIRSTKLEDSAMYFCASSDRETTEAFFGQGTRLTVV.

In this sample, this clonotype turned up many times. The chain joins TRBV28 to TRBJ2-5; TRBD1 might be the D (6 bases). The CDR3 length is 15 residues. The V end lost 3 bases, the J end lost 4 bases, and 15 bases lay between the germline ends. Germline V gives CDR1 MDHEN, CDR2 SYDVKM. CDR3 residues: CASSFMVQGRETQYF. The CDR3 coding sequence is TGTGCCAGCAGTTTTATGGTACAGGGAAGAGAGACCCAGTACTTC.

This clonotype was seen many times. J is TRBJ2-2 and V is TRBV25-1; D perhaps matches TRBD1 (6 bases). With 2 bases removed from V and 1 base from J, the gap between germline ends came to 8 bases. Germline V CDR1 and CDR2: MGHDK, SYGVNS. CDR3 size: 15 residues. The CDR3 DNA sequence: TGTGCCAGCAGTGAAGTCAGGGGGAACACCGGGGAGCTGTTTTTT. This sequence encodes CASSEVRGNTGELFF.

This chain uses TRBV27 with TRBJ1-4; the D gene is possibly TRBD1 (6 bases). Trimming removed 5 bases from V and 4 bases from J, with 17 bases in between. The CDR3 contains 16 residues. Looked up from germline, CDR1 is MNHEY and CDR2 is SMNVEV (reference sequence). The CDR3 is CASSPHPRGNNEKLFF. CDR3 DNA sequence: TGTGCCAGCAGTCCTCACCCCAGGGGAAATAATGAAAAACTGTTTTTT.

This clonotype was observed a few times. J is TRBJ2-1 and V is TRBV5-5; a possible D gene is TRBD2 (7 bases). From germline, CDR1 is SGHKS and CDR2 YYEKEE (reference sequence). The V gene lost 4 bases and the J gene lost 9 bases, with 11 bases spanning the gap. The length of the CDR3 is 12 residues. As DNA, the CDR3 is TGTGCCAGCAGCCCGAGGGGGGGTGAGCAGTTCTTC. Translating it yields CASSPRGGEQFF.